A single sample gave rise to the 32 T cell receptor beta chains below, sequenced in a study of cytomegalovirus exposure and HLA in healthy donors. It was with 60 Vbeta and 13 Jbeta primers that the PCR ran. Repertoires were generated with immunoSEQ multiplex PCR, while TCRdb's copy carries only in-frame clones and drops some. The sample includes 95,000 to 150,000 clones, approximately 8.6% of them seen just once. Sequencing input: PBMCs. These receptors originate from a middle-aged woman in good health and CMV-seropositive.

This clone was recorded a few times. The genes are TRBV6-5 and TRBJ1-1; the D gene is possibly TRBD1 (5 bases). V lost 7 bases to trimming and J lost 0 bases, with 15 bases between them. Germline V gene sequence: CDR1 MNHEY, CDR2 SVGAGI. The CDR3 extends over 15 amino acids. In DNA, the CDR3 is TGTGCCAGCAACCACCAGGGCGTCATGAACACTGAAGCTTTCTTT. Amino acid sequence: CASNHQGVMNTEAFF.

The chain recombines TRBV4-2 with TRBJ2-1, with D unresolved. Trimming pared 7 bases from V and 0 bases from J, leaving 10 bases between. In germline, CDR1 is LGHNA, CDR2 YNFKEQ. The CDR3 is made up of 14 amino acids. As DNA, the CDR3 is TGTGCCAGCACGGAGCGCAGCTCCTACAATGAGCAGTTCTTC. It translates to CASTERSSYNEQFF.

The rearrangement links TRBV7-8 to TRBJ2-5; 9 bases map to TRBD1. Trimming took 5 bases from V and 3 from J; bases not matched to a gene: 4. The CDR3 totals 14 residues. From germline, CDR1 is SGHVS and CDR2 FQNEAQ. CDR3 sequence (DNA): TGTGCCAGCAGCGCCCGGGACAGGGAAGAGACCCAGTACTTC. It codes for CASSARDREETQYF.

J is TRBJ1-5 and V is TRBV7-9; D possibly corresponds to TRBD1 (5 bases). Germline V gives CDR1 SEHNR, CDR2 FQNEAQ (reference sequence). V dropped 3 bases and J dropped 6 bases, with 12 bases sitting between them. CDR3 length: 14 amino acids. CDR3 nucleotide sequence: TGTGCCAGCAGCTTGGGCCAGGGTTTTCAGCCCCAGCATTTT. Protein: CASSLGQGFQPQHF.

This clone was seen more than once but under ten times. Here the CDR3 DNA reads TGTGCCAGCAGTGACAGGGGTTTCATGAACACTGAAGCTTTCTTT. Its translation is CASSDRGFMNTEAFF. The J gene is TRBJ1-1, the V gene TRBV25-1; D possibly corresponds to TRBD1 (6 bases). This CDR3 has 15 amino acids. Trimming pared 3 bases from V and 0 bases from J, leaving 11 bases between. Germline CDR1 reads MGHDK; CDR2 reads SYGVNS.

This rearrangement joins TRBV29-1 to TRBJ1-1, with 9 bases that match TRBD1. After removal of 7 bases from V and 0 bases from J, the junction contained 3 bases not matched to a gene. Germline V gene lookup returns CDR1 SQVTM and CDR2 ANQGSEA. The CDR3 consists of 13 residues. CDR3 sequence reads: CSADRGLNTEAFF. The CDR3 nucleotides are TGCAGCGCCGACAGGGGGTTGAACACTGAAGCTTTCTTT.

In this sample, this clone turned up a few times. The chain uses TRBV27 and TRBJ1-5; unclear D gene. The CDR3 totals 15 residues. Looked up from germline, CDR1 is MNHEY and CDR2 is SMNVEV (reference sequence). V lost 2 bases and J lost 0, with 8 bases in between. CDR3 nucleotides: TGTGCCAGCAGTTTACGGGGTGGTAGCAATCAGCCCCAGCATTTT. Translation: CASSLRGGSNQPQHF.

The table lists this clone with many counts. The chain uses TRBV18 and TRBJ1-2, with 7 bases lining up with TRBD1. The junction had 10 bases not matched to a gene; V was cut back by 4 bases and J by 5 bases. The germline CDR1 and CDR2 sequences are KGHSH and LQKENI. CDR3 size: 15 residues. DNA for the CDR3: TGTGCCAGCTCACTAAGAGGACAGGAGGGGTATGGCTACACCTTC. It translates to CASSLRGQEGYGYTF.

This clone has more than one count but fewer than ten. The genes are TRBV30 and TRBJ2-1; the D is unclear. Germline V gives CDR1 GTSNPN, CDR2 SVGIG (reference sequence). The CDR3 has 11 residues. Trimming left V 0 bases short and J 7 bases short, with 4 bases between. CDR3 coding DNA: TGTGCCTGGAGTGTACGGAATGAGCAGTTCTTC. Protein: CAWSVRNEQFF.

The V gene is TRBV2, the J gene TRBJ1-5; D perhaps matches TRBD1 (6 bases). CDR3 length equals 15 residues. CDR1 is SNHLY, CDR2 FYNNEI, per germline. V was shortened by 2 bases and J by 3 bases, with 11 bases between the two germline ends. DNA of the CDR3: TGTGCCAGCAGTGAATTCGGACAGCTCAATCAGCCCCAGCATTTT. It yields the protein CASSEFGQLNQPQHF.

This clone was counted between two and nine times. V is TRBV7-6 and J is TRBJ2-7, with 7 bases matching TRBD1. The V and J ends lost 1 base and 2 bases, in that order; junction bases with no gene match: 2. The CDR3 contains 14 residues. Germline V gene sequence: CDR1 SGHVS, CDR2 FNYEAQ. CDR3 in amino acids: CASSLDRGPYEQYF. CDR3 sequence (DNA): TGTGCCAGCAGCTTAGACAGGGGACCCTACGAGCAGTACTTC.

The chain uses TRBV7-9 and TRBJ2-2; D perhaps matches TRBD2 (6 bases). V lost 5 bases and J lost 6, with 13 bases in between. The CDR3 consists of 14 residues. Per germline, CDR1 SEHNR and CDR2 FQNEAQ (reference sequence). As DNA, the CDR3 is TGTGCCAGCAGCGAGGGACTCCGATCCGGGGAGCTGTTTTTT. The encoded protein is CASSEGLRSGELFF.

The V gene is TRBV28, the J gene TRBJ2-2, with D possibly being TRBD1 (6 bases). Germline assignment: CDR1 MDHEN and CDR2 SYDVKM. V lost 2 bases and J lost 7, with 11 bases in between. The CDR3 spans 14 residues. The CDR3, as DNA: TGTGCCAGCAGTTTACAATCGACAGGCGGGGAGCTGTTTTTT. Residues: CASSLQSTGGELFF.

This clone showed up just a few times. The chain recombines TRBV25-1 with TRBJ2-3; 12 bases align to TRBD2. Per germline, CDR1 MGHDK and CDR2 SYGVNS. The V and J ends lost 5 bases and 5 bases, in that order; junction bases with no gene match: 2. The CDR3 is 14 residues long. CDR3 protein: CASSPSGGGDTQYF. In DNA, the CDR3 is TGTGCCAGCAGTCCTAGCGGGGGGGGAGATACGCAGTATTTT.

The chain employs TRBV12-5 and TRBJ2-6; D remains ambiguous. V lost 3 bases and J 0 bases, leaving 6 bases between the germline ends. The CDR3 runs to 15 residues. Germline V gives CDR1 LGHNT, CDR2 FRNRAP. CDR3 in amino acids: CASGFTSSGANVLTF. The CDR3 DNA is TGTGCTAGTGGTTTCACATCCTCTGGGGCCAACGTCCTGACTTTC.

This chain joins TRBV6-1 and TRBJ1-2; perhaps TRBD1 as D (5 bases). Germline V lookup: CDR1 MNHNS, CDR2 SASEGT. Trimming cost V 6 bases and J 4 bases, with 9 bases left between them. The length of the CDR3 is 12 residues. The CDR3 DNA reads TGTGCCAGCAGGGCAGGGTTCTATGGCTACACCTTC. Its protein is CASRAGFYGYTF.

The rearrangement joins TRBV9 to TRBJ1-1; no firm D call. Germline lookup yields CDR1 SGDLS and CDR2 YYNGEE. The length of the CDR3 is 14 residues. V was trimmed by 0 bases and J by 3 bases, leaving 9 bases between them. The DNA for the CDR3 is TGTGCCAGCAGCGTAGGGAGGGAGGACACTGAAGCTTTCTTT. Its protein product is CASSVGREDTEAFF.

This clone was recorded a few times. V and J are TRBV2 and TRBJ2-2; 11 positions match TRBD1. Trimming removed 6 bases from V and 3 bases from J; junction bases left unmatched: 0. This CDR3 comprises 14 residues. Germline V lookup: CDR1 SNHLY, CDR2 FYNNEI. CDR3 amino acids: CASRDRGHTGELFF. DNA for the CDR3: TGTGCCAGCAGGGACAGGGGGCACACCGGGGAGCTGTTTTTT. The complete variable domain, with remaining parts taken from reference TRBV2 and TRBJ2-2, reads EPEVTQTPSHQVTQMGQEVILRCVPISNHLYFYWYRQILGQKVEFLVSFYNNEISEKSEIFDDQFSVERPDGSNFTLKIRSTKLEDSAMYFCASRDRGHTGELFFGEGSRLTVL.

The chain recombines TRBV28 with TRBJ1-4, with 8 bases matching TRBD1. The CDR3 loop spans 14 amino acids. Germline V gene data show CDR1 as MDHEN and CDR2 as SYDVKM. V shed 8 bases and J 5 bases; nucleotides not matched to a gene: 7. This chain's CDR3 is CASANRGENEKLFF. The CDR3 nucleotides read TGTGCCAGCGCTAACAGGGGGGAAAATGAAAAACTGTTTTTT.

CDR3 region: CSVSLEGHEQFF. CDR3 nucleotides: TGCAGCGTTTCATTAGAGGGTCATGAGCAGTTCTTC. The chain joins TRBV29-1 to TRBJ2-1, with D perhaps matching TRBD2 (5 bases). From germline, CDR1 is SQVTM and CDR2 ANQGSEA. V was cut by 5 bases and J by 8 bases, with 13 bases left in between. The CDR3 is made up of 12 amino acids.

This clone was counted between two and nine times. This sequence joins TRBV29-1 and TRBJ2-7; D not resolved. Germline CDR1 SQVTM, CDR2 ANQGSEA. The CDR3 consists of 11 residues. The V gene lost 4 bases and the J gene lost 2 bases, with 6 bases spanning the gap. The CDR3 here is CSVAEPYEQYF. The DNA for the CDR3 is TGCAGCGTTGCCGAGCCCTACGAGCAGTACTTC.

The rearrangement uses TRBV6-5 and TRBJ1-1; the D gene is possibly TRBD1 (5 bases). CDR3 length: 15 amino acids. V lost 5 bases, J lost 3 bases, and 16 bases lay in between. Germline assignment: CDR1 MNHEY and CDR2 SVGAGI. The CDR3 coding sequence is TGTGCCAGCAGTCGGTACAGGTTAGGGGACACTGAAGCTTTCTTT. Its translation: CASSRYRLGDTEAFF.

The sample holds a few counts of this clone. The chain recombines TRBV25-1 with TRBJ2-2, with 10 bases matching TRBD1. The V gene's germline CDR1 is MGHDK and CDR2 SYGVNS. This CDR3 is built from 15 residues. V gave up 4 bases and J gave up 5 bases; unmatched junction bases: 4. CDR3: CASSADRGRTGELFF. The CDR3 nucleotides are TGTGCCAGCAGTGCTGACAGGGGGCGAACCGGGGAGCTGTTTTTT. The whole variable domain, remainder taken from reference TRBV25-1 and TRBJ2-2, is EADIYQTPRYLVIGTGKKITLECSQTMGHDKMYWYQQDPGMELHLIHYSYGVNSTEKGDLSSESTVSRIRTEHFPLTLESARPSHTSQYLCASSADRGRTGELFFGEGSRLTVL.

This chain connects TRBV6-4 to TRBJ1-5; D might be TRBD1 (5 bases). The V gene lost 6 bases and the J gene lost 7 bases, with 16 bases spanning the gap. Germline lookup yields CDR1 MRHNA and CDR2 SNTAGT. The CDR3 has 14 residues. CDR3 DNA sequence: TGTGCCAGCAGCGCACAGGCGAGCGGGCAGCCCCAGCATTTT. Its protein is CASSAQASGQPQHF.

The rearrangement joins TRBV23-1 to TRBJ2-7; tentative D call: TRBD1 (6 bases). TRBV23-1 is an ORF, with its function uncertain. The ends were cut back, 11 bases at V and 4 bases at J, with 15 bases in the middle. This CDR3 spans 12 amino acids. CDR3 nucleotide sequence: TGCGCCGGTGATCTGGGGGCGTACGAGCAGTACTTC. Amino acid sequence: CAGDLGAYEQYF.

The CDR3 loop reads CASSGTPGAGGAYEQYF. DNA of the CDR3: TGTGCCAGCAGTGGGACTCCCGGGGCAGGGGGCGCGTACGAGCAGTACTTC. The chain links TRBV6-1 to TRBJ2-5, with 8 bases fitting TRBD1. The J call is in doubt because the DNA end fits TRBJ2-7 better. This CDR3 has 17 residues. Looked up from germline, CDR1 is MNHNS and CDR2 is SASEGT.

The rearrangement links TRBV4-2 to TRBJ1-1; D might be TRBD1 (6 bases). Germline V CDR1 and CDR2: LGHNA, YNFKEQ. V gave up 3 bases and J gave up 0 bases, with 14 bases separating them. The CDR3 length is 16 residues. CDR3: CASSHFSTGMNTEAFF. The CDR3 DNA sequence: TGTGCCAGCAGCCATTTCTCGACAGGAATGAACACTGAAGCTTTCTTT.

The V call is TRBV2, the J call TRBJ1-5, with a weak D call TRBD1 (6 bases). Trimming shortened V by 5 bases and J by 7 bases, and 15 bases separated the two germline ends. The germline gives CDR1 SNHLY, CDR2 FYNNEI. The length of the CDR3 is 14 residues. The CDR3: CASSFQGFGQPQHF. CDR3 nucleotide sequence: TGTGCCAGCAGTTTCCAGGGGTTTGGGCAGCCCCAGCATTTT.

In this sample, this clone turned up a few times. The chain is built from TRBV7-7 and TRBJ2-3, with a tentative D call TRBD2 (7 bases). This CDR3 comprises 15 residues. The germline gives CDR1 SSHAT, CDR2 FNYEAQ (reference sequence). The V end was cut by 5 bases, the J end by 0 bases, with 12 bases between. This chain's CDR3 is CASSPGGTSTDTQYF. The CDR3 DNA sequence: TGTGCCAGCAGCCCCGGGGGGACAAGCACAGATACGCAGTATTTT.

A note on this clone: One junction end disagrees with the germline gene, perhaps due to a read error. The V and J genes are TRBV5-6 and TRBJ1-1; TRBD1 aligns across 7 bases. The CDR3 is made up of 15 amino acids. From germline, CDR1 is SGHDT and CDR2 YYEEEE. The CDR3 reads CANSLLTGRTTEAFF. In DNA, the CDR3 is TGTGCCAACAGCTTACTGACAGGGAGAACCACTGAAGCTTTCTTT.

This clone has a handful of counts. This chain connects TRBV7-8 to TRBJ1-5; no definite D call. This CDR3 has 16 residues. Germline lookup yields CDR1 SGHVS and CDR2 FQNEAQ. V was clipped by 0 bases and J by 3 bases, with 12 bases between them. CDR3 loop: CASSLAGGWDNQPQHF. CDR3 DNA: TGTGCCAGCAGCTTAGCCGGCGGGTGGGACAATCAGCCCCAGCATTTT.

Turning to this clone: One junction end disagrees with the germline gene, perhaps due to a read error. J is TRBJ1-1 and V is TRBV6-1; a possible D gene is TRBD1 (5 bases). This CDR3 contains 15 residues. Germline values: CDR1 MNHNS, CDR2 SASEGT. CDR3 coding DNA: TGTGCCAGCATCCTAAACCAGGGTCAGAACCCTGAAGCTTTCTTT. Translated: CASILNQGQNPEAFF.